These 20 T cell receptor beta chains share one sample of origin, sequenced in a study of T-cell reconstitution after alpha-beta-depleted transplantation in children (TCRdb year 2016). The library was built by means of PCR. TCRdb records Illumina HiSeq 2500 as the sequencer. TCR libraries were prepared with molecular barcoding, using unique molecular identifiers to normalize TCRbeta repertoire quantification. TCRdb took the public reads, trimmed them with fastp at Q25, ran MiXCR for clone calling and kept in-frame beta chains. Every entry covers one CDR3 protein and lists the most common genes and DNA from its rows. This sample has 200,000 to 250,000 distinct CDR3 sequences in its table, and about a tenth of those were observed once. The ten largest account for approximately 5.9% of the sample. The sequencing used PBMCs from the stem cell graft donor, collected from the stem cell graft. These receptors originate from a human donor who donated a stem cell graft to a child with acute lymphoblastic leukemia.

This clonotype was seen ten or more times. The V call is TRBV5-1, the J call TRBJ1-1, with D perhaps matching TRBD1 (5 bases). CDR3 length: 14 residues. Germline CDR1 SGHRS, CDR2 YFSETQ. With 1 base removed from V and 1 base from J, the gap between germline ends came to 8 bases. In nucleotides, the CDR3 is TGCGCCAGCAGCTTGATTACAGGGAACACTGAAGCTTTCTTT. Amino acids: CASSLITGNTEAFF. Drawing the rest from reference TRBV5-1 and TRBJ1-1, the complete variable domain is KAGVTQTPRYLIKTRGQQVTLSCSPISGHRSVSWYQQTPGQGLQFLFEYFSETQRNKGNFPGRFSGRQFSNSRSEMNVSTLELGDSALYLCASSLITGNTEAFFGQGTRLTVV.

J is TRBJ1-5 and V is TRBV20-1; D unclear. This CDR3 contains 14 residues. V lost 0 bases, J lost 3 bases, and 9 bases lay in between. CDR1 DFQATT and CDR2 SNEGSKA come from the germline V gene (reference sequence). The CDR3 protein is CSARDLRDNQPQHF. Written as DNA, the CDR3 is TGCAGTGCTAGAGATCTGCGGGACAATCAGCCCCAGCATTTT.

This clonotype has ten or more counts. V is TRBV20-1 and J is TRBJ1-1, with a tentative D call TRBD1 (5 bases). Germline V gives CDR1 DFQATT, CDR2 SNEGSKA (reference sequence). The CDR3 is made up of 12 amino acids. Trimming removed 5 bases from V and 10 bases from J, with 17 bases in between. The DNA for the CDR3 is TGCAGTGCTCCCGCAACCCGGGACGGAGCTTTCTTT. This gives the protein CSAPATRDGAFF.

The chain is built from TRBV9 and TRBJ2-1; TRBD2 matches 9 bases. CDR1 is SGDLS and CDR2 is YYNGEE in the germline V gene. The CDR3 totals 15 residues. V lost 5 bases and J lost 5; bases outside the gene matches: 8. In nucleotides, the CDR3 is TGTGCCAGCAGAAAAGCGGGGGGCCCAAACAATGAGCAGTTCTTC. Translating gives CASRKAGGPNNEQFF.

This clonotype was detected a few times. This chain joins TRBV7-2 and TRBJ2-6; D is unresolved. The CDR3 has 15 residues. The germline CDR1 and CDR2 sequences are SGHTA and FQGNSA. Trimming removed 2 bases at V and 0 bases at J, with 5 bases between. CDR3 amino acids: CASSLFASGANVLTF. CDR3 bases: TGTGCCAGCAGCTTATTTGCCTCTGGGGCCAACGTCCTGACTTTC.

This clonotype has just a few counts. The rearrangement joins TRBV6-2 or TRBV6-3 to TRBJ1-5, with unresolved D. The CDR3 spans 13 residues. Germline assignment: CDR1 MNHEY and CDR2 SVGEGT. V was clipped by 2 bases and J by 4 bases, with 6 bases between them. This chain's CDR3 is CASSYVGNQPQHF. The DNA for the CDR3 is TGTGCCAGCAGTTACGTTGGGAATCAGCCCCAGCATTTT.

This clonotype was picked up many times. The chain combines TRBV6-5 with TRBJ1-5, with a tentative D call TRBD1 (5 bases). The CDR3 spans 15 residues. The germline V gene encodes CDR1 MNHEY and CDR2 SVGAGI. V gave up 2 bases and J gave up 4 bases, with 12 bases separating them. The CDR3: CASSYMGGRNQPQHF. CDR3 nucleotides: TGTGCCAGCAGTTACATGGGGGGTCGGAATCAGCCCCAGCATTTT.

The rearrangement joins TRBV11-2 to TRBJ1-1; no reliable D call. The germline V and J ends were trimmed by 5 bases and 3 bases, with 19 bases remaining between them. This CDR3 is 16 amino acids long. Germline lookup yields CDR1 SGHAT and CDR2 FQNNGV. The DNA of the CDR3 is TGTGCCAGCAGCCCCATAGGACTCGCTCAACACACTGAAGCTTTCTTT. This gives the protein CASSPIGLAQHTEAFF.

This clonotype was counted ten times or more. The chain recombines TRBV2 with TRBJ1-1, with D perhaps matching TRBD1 (5 bases). The CDR3 extends over 15 amino acids. The V and J ends lost 3 bases and 0 bases respectively, with 11 bases between them. Germline lookup yields CDR1 SNHLY and CDR2 FYNNEI. The CDR3 reads CASSEGQFMNTEAFF. In DNA, the CDR3 is TGTGCCAGCAGTGAGGGGCAGTTCATGAACACTGAAGCTTTCTTT.

This clonotype was recorded at least ten times. The chain's CDR3 is CASSGRDGYEQYF. The CDR3 DNA reads TGTGCCAGCAGCGGCCGGGACGGGTACGAGCAGTACTTC. This sequence joins TRBV3-1 and TRBJ2-7; TRBD1 or TRBD2 may be the D gene (5 bases each). Germline-derived CDR1 and CDR2 are LGHDT and YNNKEL (reference sequence). CDR3 length: 13 amino acids. V gave up 5 bases and J gave up 4 bases, with 12 bases separating them.

This rearrangement joins TRBV24-1 to TRBJ2-5; D is possibly TRBD1 (6 bases). The CDR3 consists of 13 residues. V was shortened by 0 bases and J by 5 bases, with 6 bases between the two germline ends. Germline values: CDR1 KGHDR, CDR2 SFDVKD. CDR3 nucleotide sequence: TGTGCCACCAGTGATTTGCAGGGGGAGACCCAGTACTTC. Protein: CATSDLQGETQYF.

This clonotype was counted many times. The chain joins TRBV27 to TRBJ2-5; TRBD1 might be the D (5 bases). The V gene lost 1 base and the J gene lost 5 bases, with 8 bases spanning the gap. CDR1 MNHEY and CDR2 SMNVEV come from the germline V gene (reference sequence). The CDR3 is made up of 13 amino acids. CDR3 sequence: CASSLLGDETQYF. CDR3 DNA sequence: TGTGCCAGCAGTTTATTAGGGGATGAGACCCAGTACTTC.

The V and J genes are TRBV12-3 or TRBV12-4 and TRBJ1-2; D is perhaps TRBD1 (6 bases). The CDR3 has 11 residues. V lost 7 bases, J lost 8 bases, and 11 bases lay in between. CDR3 region: CASTAGAGYTF. In DNA, the CDR3 is TGTGCCAGCACTGCAGGGGCGGGCTACACCTTC.

CDR3 amino acids: CASSLDAGGGDTEAFF. The CDR3 region has the DNA TGCGCCAGCAGCTTGGACGCTGGAGGGGGAGACACTGAAGCTTTCTTT. V usage is TRBV5-1 and J usage is TRBJ1-1; weak D call: TRBD1 (6 bases). The CDR3 runs to 16 residues. The V gene lost 0 bases and the J gene lost 3 bases, with 15 bases spanning the gap. Germline V gives CDR1 SGHRS, CDR2 YFSETQ.

The rearrangement uses TRBV10-2 and TRBJ1-6; D perhaps matches TRBD1 (5 bases). There are 14 residues in the CDR3. Germline CDR1 reads WSHSY; CDR2 reads SAAADI. V lost 2 bases and J 10 bases, leaving 12 bases between the germline ends. The CDR3 DNA reads as TGCGCCAGCAGTGAGGGTCGGGGGAACTCACCCCTCCACTTT. It yields the protein CASSEGRGNSPLHF.

This chain connects TRBV2 to TRBJ1-5; the D gene is possibly TRBD1 (5 bases). The CDR3 consists of 13 residues. V was cut by 4 bases and J by 7 bases, with 11 bases left in between. Looked up from germline, CDR1 is SNHLY and CDR2 is FYNNEI. CDR3 loop: CASSVRENQPQHF. The DNA for the CDR3 is TGTGCCAGCAGTGTCAGGGAAAACCAGCCCCAGCATTTT.

This clonotype was counted ten times or more. This chain uses TRBV10-2 with TRBJ2-5; possibly TRBD1 or TRBD2 for D (6 bases each). The V and J ends lost 2 bases and 0 bases respectively, with 10 bases between them. CDR1 is WSHSY and CDR2 is SAAADI in the germline V gene. The CDR3 runs 15 residues. The CDR3 loop is CASSERGAYQETQYF. CDR3 nucleotides: TGCGCCAGCAGTGAGAGGGGGGCTTACCAAGAGACCCAGTACTTC.

The chain has TRBV29-1 and TRBJ1-2; tentative D call: TRBD1 (5 bases). Deletions cut 1 base from V and 7 bases from J, with 13 bases between. Germline CDR1 and CDR2: SQVTM and ANQGSEA. The CDR3 is 13 amino acids. In nucleotides, the CDR3 is TGCAGCGTTGAAGTAGCTGGGGGAGGTGGCTACACCTTC. As protein: CSVEVAGGGGYTF. Full variable domain (remainder filled in from reference TRBV29-1 and TRBJ1-2): SAVISQKPSRDICQRGTSLTIQCQVDSQVTMMFWYRQQPGQSLTLIATANQGSEATYESGFVIDKFPISRPNLTFSTLTVSNMSPEDSSIYLCSVEVAGGGGYTFGSGTRLTVV.

This clonotype was seen a few times. The rearrangement uses TRBV12-3 or TRBV12-4 and TRBJ2-7, with TRBD1 matching 7 bases. The CDR3 consists of 15 residues. The V gene end was trimmed by 5 bases and the J gene end by 3 bases; junction bases not matched to a gene: 10. The CDR3 nucleotides read TGTGCCAGCAGTAGCGCGACAGGGACCGGCTACGAGCAGTACTTC. Amino acids: CASSSATGTGYEQYF.

This clonotype was found many times. This chain joins TRBV6-2 or TRBV6-3 and TRBJ2-3; possibly TRBD1 for D (5 bases). Germline CDR1 and CDR2: MNHEY and SVGEGT. V was shortened by 5 bases and J by 6 bases, with 15 bases between the two germline ends. The CDR3 covers 14 residues. CDR3 nucleotide sequence: TGTGCCAGCAGTCTCGAGCAGGGTTACGATACGCAGTATTTT. This sequence encodes CASSLEQGYDTQYF.